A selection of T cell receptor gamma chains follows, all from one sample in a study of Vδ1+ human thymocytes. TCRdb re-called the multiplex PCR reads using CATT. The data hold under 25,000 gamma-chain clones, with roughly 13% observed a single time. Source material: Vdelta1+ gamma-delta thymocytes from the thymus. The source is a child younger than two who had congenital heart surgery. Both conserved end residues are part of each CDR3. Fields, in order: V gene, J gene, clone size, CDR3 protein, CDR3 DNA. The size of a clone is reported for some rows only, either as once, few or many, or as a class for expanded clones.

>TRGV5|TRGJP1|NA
CATWDRHPGICVASWFKIF
TGTGCCACCTGGGACAGGCATCCGGGCATTTGCGTGGCGAGTTGGTTCAAGATATTT
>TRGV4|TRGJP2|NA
CATWDLWIKTF
TGTGCCACCTGGGATCTTTGGATCAAGACGTTT
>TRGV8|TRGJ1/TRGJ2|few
CATWDSSTPLF
TGTGCCACCTGGGATTCCTCCACTCCGCTCTTT
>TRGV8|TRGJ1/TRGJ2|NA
CATWDVDYYKKLF
TGTGCCACCTGGGATGTGGATTATTATAAGAAACTCTTT
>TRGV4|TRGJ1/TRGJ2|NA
CATWKPSEGKKLF
TGTGCCACCTGGAAACCCTCAGAGGGTAAGAAACTCTTT
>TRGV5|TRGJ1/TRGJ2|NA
CATWDRLKRVYYKKLF
TGTGCCACCTGGGACAGGCTAAAAAGGGTTTATTATAAGAAACTCTTT
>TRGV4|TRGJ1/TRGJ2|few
CATWNSVKLF
TGTGCCACCTGGAATTCGGTGAAACTCTTT
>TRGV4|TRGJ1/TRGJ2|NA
CATWDGGKKLF
TGTGCCACCTGGGATGGGGGTAAGAAACTCTTT
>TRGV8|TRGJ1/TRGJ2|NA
CATWDSNYYKKLF
TGTGCCACCTGGGACTCTAATTATTATAAGAAACTCTTT
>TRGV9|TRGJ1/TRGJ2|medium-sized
CALWEVKGYKKLF
TGTGCCTTGTGGGAGGTGAAGGGTTATAAGAAACTCTTT
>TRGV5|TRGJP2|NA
CATWDRLGSDWIKTF
TGTGCCACCTGGGACAGGCTGGGTAGTGATTGGATCAAGACGTTT
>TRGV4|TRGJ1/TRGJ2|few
CATSSLYYKKLF
TGTGCCACTTCATCCTTATATTATAAGAAACTCTTT
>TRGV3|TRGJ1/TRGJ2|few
CATWDRREFQKKLF
TGTGCCACCTGGGACAGGCGTGAATTTCAGAAGAAACTCTTT
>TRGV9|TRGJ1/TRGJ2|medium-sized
CALWDFNKKLF
TGTGCCTTGTGGGACTTTAATAAGAAACTCTTT
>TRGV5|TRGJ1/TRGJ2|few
CATWDGGIYYKKLF
TGTGCCACCTGGGACGGTGGGATTTATTATAAGAAACTCTTT
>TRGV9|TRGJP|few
CACKELGKKIKVF
TGTGCCTGCAAGGAGTTGGGCAAAAAAATCAAGGTATTT
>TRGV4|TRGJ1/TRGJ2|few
CATWINGGYKKLF
TGTGCCACCTGGATAAATGGTGGTTATAAGAAACTCTTC
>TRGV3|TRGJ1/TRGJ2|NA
CATWDDYYYKKLF
TGTGCCACCTGGGACGATTATTATTATAAGAAACTCTTT